Each of the 5 T cell receptor beta chains below was sequenced from the same sample in a study of blood T cells in healthy people across ages. Sample-barcoded 5' priming and a J-beta primer mix drove a second PCR of about 6 to 12 cycles. TCRdb re-called the 5' RACE reads through MiXCR, storing one row per CDR3 protein. Among approximately 1,000,000 distinct CDR3 sequences listed, 40% to 50% were seen once. Sequencing was carried out using blood. These TCRs come from a woman aged 60-75 years in good health.

Only a few counts were recorded for this clonotype. The V call is TRBV4-2, the J call TRBJ2-1; 9 bases are shared with TRBD1. The CDR3 has 16 residues. CDR1 and CDR2 (germline): LGHNA, YNFKEQ. The junction had 10 bases not matched to a gene; V was cut back by 4 bases and J by 6 bases. The CDR3 is CASSRESGQGSNEQFF. The DNA for the CDR3 is TGTGCCAGCAGCCGTGAATCGGGACAGGGTTCCAATGAGCAGTTCTTC.

As to this clonotype: Its ends do not fully match the called genes, so a read error is possible. The chain uses TRBV12-3 or TRBV12-4 and TRBJ2-3; 11 bases fit TRBD1. The CDR3 runs 14 residues. DNA for the CDR3: TGTGCCAGCAGTTTGGGACAGGGGGGTTATACGCGGTATTTT. Translating it yields CASSLGQGGYTRYF.

The chain joins TRBV6-1 to TRBJ2-5, with D perhaps matching TRBD1 (5 bases). Germline V CDR1 and CDR2: MNHNS, SASEGT. V shed 2 bases and J shed 1 base, with 14 bases lying between them. The CDR3 contains 16 residues. CDR3 DNA: TGTGCCAGCAGTGAATGGAAGGGGAAGGGCCAAGAGACCCAGTACTTC. Translated: CASSEWKGKGQETQYF.

The V gene is TRBV20-1, the J gene TRBJ1-2, with TRBD1 matching over 8 bases. The germline CDR1 and CDR2 sequences are DFQATT and SNEGSKA (reference sequence). This CDR3 is built from 13 residues. The junction had 4 bases not matched to a gene; V was cut back by 3 bases and J by 4 bases. The CDR3 region has the DNA TGCAGTGCTAGTCAGGGGGCGGCCTATGGCTACACCTTC. Residues: CSASQGAAYGYTF.

The chain recombines TRBV7-9 with TRBJ1-2, with 9 bases identical to TRBD1. Germline CDR1 SEHNR, CDR2 FQNEAQ (reference sequence). J was trimmed by 5 bases and V by 5 bases; bases with no gene match: 3. The length of the CDR3 is 13 residues. This CDR3 reads CASSQQGAYGYTF. The DNA for the CDR3 is TGTGCCAGCAGCCAACAGGGGGCATATGGCTACACCTTC.